This TCR beta chain originates from a study of T cell repertoires in ileal Crohn's disease. About the study: About 40% were active smokers at surgery; median disease duration was around 8 years.

Sequencing was performed with immunoSEQ multiplex PCR; in TCRdb, only in-frame clones are kept and a portion is missing. The sample lists fewer than 20,000 clones; over 50% were seen once. This clone was recorded once. This receptor was identified in an adult with Crohn's disease. The sequenced sample consisted of ileal tissue.

DNA of the CDR3: TGTGCCAGCAGCTTAGCAGGGGGCTCAACTTTAGGCTACACCTTC. Translating it yields CASSLAGGSTLGYTF. The rearrangement links TRBV7-9 to TRBJ1-2; 7 bases align to TRBD1. Germline V CDR1 and CDR2: SEHNR, FQNEAQ (reference sequence). The CDR3 extends over 15 amino acids. With 0 bases clipped from V and 8 bases from J, the junction kept 9 bases outside the gene matches.